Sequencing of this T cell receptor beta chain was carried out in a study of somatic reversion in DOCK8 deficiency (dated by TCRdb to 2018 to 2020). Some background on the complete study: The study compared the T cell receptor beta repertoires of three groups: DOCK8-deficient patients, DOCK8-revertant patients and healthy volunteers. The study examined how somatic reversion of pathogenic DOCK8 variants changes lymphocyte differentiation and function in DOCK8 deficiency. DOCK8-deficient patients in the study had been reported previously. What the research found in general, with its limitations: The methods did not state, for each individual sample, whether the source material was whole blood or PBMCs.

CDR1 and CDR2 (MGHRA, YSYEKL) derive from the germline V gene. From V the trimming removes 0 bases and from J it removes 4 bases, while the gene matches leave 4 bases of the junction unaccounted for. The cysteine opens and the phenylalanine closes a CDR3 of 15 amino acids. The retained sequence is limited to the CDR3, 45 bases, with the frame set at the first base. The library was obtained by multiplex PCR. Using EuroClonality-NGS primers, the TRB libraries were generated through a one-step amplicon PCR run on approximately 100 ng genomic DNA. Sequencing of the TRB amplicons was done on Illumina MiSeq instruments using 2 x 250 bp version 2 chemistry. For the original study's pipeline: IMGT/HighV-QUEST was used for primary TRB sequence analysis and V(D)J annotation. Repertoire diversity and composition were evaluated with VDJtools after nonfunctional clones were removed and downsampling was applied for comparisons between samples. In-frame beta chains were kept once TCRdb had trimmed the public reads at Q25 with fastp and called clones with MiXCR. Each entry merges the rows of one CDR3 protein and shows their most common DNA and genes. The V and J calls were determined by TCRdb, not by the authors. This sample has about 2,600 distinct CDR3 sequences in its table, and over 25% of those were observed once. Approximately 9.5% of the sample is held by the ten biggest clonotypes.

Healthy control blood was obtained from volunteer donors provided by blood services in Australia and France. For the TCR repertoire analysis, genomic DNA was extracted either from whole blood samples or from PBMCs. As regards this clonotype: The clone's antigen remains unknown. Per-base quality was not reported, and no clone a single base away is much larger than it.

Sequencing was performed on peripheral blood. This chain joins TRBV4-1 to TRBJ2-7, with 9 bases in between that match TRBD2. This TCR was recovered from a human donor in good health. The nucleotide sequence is TGCGCCAGCAGCCAAGATAGCGGGAGCCTTTACGAGCAGTACTTC. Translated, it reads CASSQDSGSLYEQYF.